The 14 T cell receptor beta chains below were found in one sample sequenced in a study of vaccination effects on CD4 cells after COVID-19. Their specific antigens are unknown. TCRdb's table, derived via immunoSEQ multiplex PCR, lists solely in-frame clones and lacks some. The sample consists of around 49,000 clones, roughly 65% of them appearing once. Before sequencing, viral peptide pools were used by the ViraFEST assay to expand antigen-specific CD4+ T cells. The culture ran for about eleven days before CD4+ T cells were isolated. Their SARS-CoV-2 infection, verified by PCR, occurred between March and December 2020. The specimen comprised CD4+ T cells from PBMCs cultured with a peptide pool, sampled before COVID-19 vaccination. These receptors came from a human donor who had a prior SARS-CoV-2 infection.

The chain has TRBV9 and TRBJ2-5, with 16 nucleotides matching TRBD2. The CDR3 extends over 17 amino acids. Germline V gene lookup returns CDR1 SGDLS and CDR2 YYNGEE. V lost 4 bases to trimming and J lost 5 bases; unmatched junction nucleotides: 8. The DNA of the CDR3 is TGTGCCAGCAGCCCAGGGACTAGCGGGGGGGCCCTGGAGACCCAGTACTTC. This codes for CASSPGTSGGALETQYF. The full variable domain, completed using reference TRBV9 and TRBJ2-5, is DSGVTQTPKHLITATGQRVTLRCSPRSGDLSVYWYQQSLDQGLQFLIQYYNGEERAKGNILERFSAQQFPDLHSELNLSSLELGDSALYFCASSPGTSGGALETQYFGPGTRLLVL.

This clone was counted once. This chain connects TRBV5-1 to TRBJ2-3; D perhaps matches TRBD2 (6 bases). This CDR3 is built from 15 residues. Trimming removed 7 bases at V and 2 bases at J, with 17 bases between. The germline V gene has CDR1 SGHRS and CDR2 YFSETQ. CDR3 in amino acids: CASSTGDSVTDTQYF. CDR3 nucleotide sequence: TGCGCCAGCTCCACGGGGGATAGCGTCACAGATACGCAGTATTTT.

The chain carries TRBV2 and TRBJ2-5, with unresolved D. The CDR3 is made up of 10 amino acids. Germline values: CDR1 SNHLY, CDR2 FYNNEI. Trimming removed 8 bases from V and 7 bases from J, with 8 bases in between. CDR3 in DNA: TGTGCCAGCGGGGTGGGGACCCAGTACTTC. It yields the protein CASGVGTQYF.

The chain has TRBV11-3 and TRBJ2-7, with 8 bases lining up with TRBD2. Germline values: CDR1 SGHNT, CDR2 YENEEA. The CDR3 spans 16 residues. The trim removed 5 bases at V and 4 bases at J, leaving 13 bases unmatched. The CDR3 loop is CASSKRAGTSSYEQYF. The CDR3 DNA is TGTGCCAGCAGCAAACGAGCCGGGACTAGTTCATACGAGCAGTACTTC.

The chain joins TRBV19 to TRBJ1-1, with a weak D call TRBD1 (5 bases). The CDR3 spans 14 residues. Germline lookup yields CDR1 LNHDA and CDR2 SQIVND (reference sequence). V was shortened by 6 bases and J by 0 bases, with 11 bases between the two germline ends. The CDR3 reads CASRIQDLNTEAFF. CDR3 nucleotides: TGTGCCAGTAGAATACAGGACTTGAACACTGAAGCTTTCTTT.

This clone was seen only a few times. The chain has TRBV2 and TRBJ2-3; 8 bases are shared with TRBD2. Germline assignment: CDR1 SNHLY and CDR2 FYNNEI. V trimming: 6 bases; J trimming: 8 bases; junction bases outside the gene matches: 16. The CDR3 runs to 16 residues. This chain's CDR3 is CASRELTSVGLGTQYF. The CDR3 nucleotides read TGTGCCAGCAGGGAACTGACTAGCGTGGGCCTCGGTACGCAGTATTTT.

This clone was picked up a small number of times. The rearrangement links TRBV2 to TRBJ1-2; perhaps TRBD1 as D (5 bases). The CDR3 totals 15 residues. CDR1 and CDR2 from the germline V gene are SNHLY and FYNNEI. V was trimmed by 6 bases and J by 4 bases, leaving 18 bases between them. The DNA of the CDR3 is TGTGCCAGCAGGCCGACCCTTCTGGGGGGCTATGGCTACACCTTC. Protein sequence: CASRPTLLGGYGYTF.

The chain has TRBV4-3 and TRBJ1-3; D ambiguous. CDR3 length: 14 residues. V was clipped by 0 bases and J by 3 bases, with 6 bases between them. The germline V gene encodes CDR1 LGHNA and CDR2 YSLEER. The CDR3 sequence is CASSQDSGGNTIYF. The CDR3, as DNA: TGCGCCAGCAGCCAAGACAGCGGTGGAAACACCATATATTTT.

This chain uses TRBV6-5 with TRBJ1-6; D remains unclear. This CDR3 is built from 14 residues. The germline gives CDR1 MNHEY, CDR2 SVGAGI. V lost 5 bases and J 11 bases, leaving 16 bases between the germline ends. The CDR3 coding sequence is TGTGCCAGCAGTACCAAGACGGGAGGTACACCCCTCCACTTT. As protein: CASSTKTGGTPLHF.

The gene calls are TRBV30 and TRBJ2-1; D unresolved. Germline CDR1 is GTSNPN and CDR2 is SVGIG (reference sequence). This CDR3 has 12 amino acids. Deletions cut 7 bases from V and 0 bases from J, with 7 bases between. CDR3 coding DNA: TGTGCCTTAGAGACCTCCTACAATGAGCAGTTCTTC. This sequence encodes CALETSYNEQFF.

V is TRBV19 and J is TRBJ1-5; unclear D gene. Trimming took 5 bases from V and 4 from J, leaving 9 bases between them. Germline assignment: CDR1 LNHDA and CDR2 SQIVND (reference sequence). This CDR3 is built from 13 residues. CDR3 DNA sequence: TGTGCCAGTAGTCCCTGGAGTAATCAGCCCCAGCATTTT. It is translated as CASSPWSNQPQHF.

This clone was observed a handful of times. This chain uses TRBV10-3 with TRBJ2-1; 11 positions agree with TRBD2. CDR3 length equals 13 residues. From germline, CDR1 is ENHRY and CDR2 SYGVKD. V lost 8 bases and J lost 6; bases outside the gene matches: 3. Here the CDR3 DNA reads TGTGCCATCGGGACTAGCGGTAGCAATGAGCAGTTCTTC. As protein: CAIGTSGSNEQFF.

V and J are TRBV25-1 and TRBJ2-5; 9 nucleotides agree with TRBD2. The CDR3 extends over 15 amino acids. CDR1 and CDR2 from the germline V gene are MGHDK and SYGVNS. V dropped 7 bases and J dropped 5; count of bases not matched to a gene: 11. The CDR3 loop reads CASTDSGGPRETQYF. The CDR3 nucleotides are TGTGCCAGCACGGATAGCGGGGGCCCACGGGAGACCCAGTACTTC.

This clone appeared a few times. The rearrangement uses TRBV2 and TRBJ1-5; unclear D gene. Trimming removed 4 bases from V and 6 bases from J, with 13 bases in between. This CDR3 is 14 amino acids long. Germline lookup yields CDR1 SNHLY and CDR2 FYNNEI. The CDR3 sequence is CASSVSSGFQPQHF. In nucleotides, the CDR3 is TGTGCCAGCAGTGTTTCGTCGGGGTTTCAGCCCCAGCATTTT.